The subject of this entry is one TCR beta chain. What it binds is not known. This sample was taken from a study of CD8+CD57+ T cells in acquired aplastic anemia. Study results and limitations: Patients and controls shared fewer than 30 CD8+ CDR3 sequences.

Sequenced patients had shown CD8+CD57+ cell expansion by flow cytometry. The enrolled patients all had severe acquired aplastic anemia. For CDR3 and TCR beta VDJ profiling, genomic DNA was the template used. TCRdb used MiXCR to reprocess the reads, holding one entry per CDR3 protein. The sample has 450,000 to 550,000 distinct CDR3 sequences; around a third are singletons. Germline assignment: CDR1 SGHRS and CDR2 YFSETQ. The CDR3 covers 16 residues. The chain links TRBV5-1 to TRBJ2-1; 15 positions agree with TRBD2. The tail of the sequence fits TRBJ2-5 better, so the J call may be wrong. This sequence originates from a human donor with aplastic anemia. Sequencing used sorted CD4+, CD8+, or CD8+CD57+ T cells (not recorded which) from PBMCs. Written as DNA, the CDR3 is TGCGCCAGCAGCCCGGGACTAGCGGGAGGTATTGAGACCCAGTACTTC. Protein sequence: CASSPGLAGGIETQYF.